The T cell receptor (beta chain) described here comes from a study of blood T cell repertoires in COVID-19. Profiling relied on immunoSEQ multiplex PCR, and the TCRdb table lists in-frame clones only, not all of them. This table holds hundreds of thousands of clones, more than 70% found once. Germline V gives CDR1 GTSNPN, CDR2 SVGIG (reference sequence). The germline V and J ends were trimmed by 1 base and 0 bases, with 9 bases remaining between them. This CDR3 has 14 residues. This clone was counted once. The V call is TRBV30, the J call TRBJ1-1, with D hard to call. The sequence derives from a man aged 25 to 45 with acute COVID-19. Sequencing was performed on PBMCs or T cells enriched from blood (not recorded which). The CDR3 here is CAWSEQLMNTEAFF. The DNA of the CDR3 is TGTGCCTGGAGTGAACAGCTGATGAACACTGAAGCTTTCTTT.